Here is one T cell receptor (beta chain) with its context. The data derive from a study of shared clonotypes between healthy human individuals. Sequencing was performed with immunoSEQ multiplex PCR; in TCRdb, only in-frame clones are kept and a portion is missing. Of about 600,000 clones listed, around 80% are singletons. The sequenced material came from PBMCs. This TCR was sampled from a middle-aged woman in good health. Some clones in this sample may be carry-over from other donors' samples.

CDR3 sequence reads: CASSLSGYSSYEQYF. CDR3 nucleotides: TGTGCCAGCAGCCTTAGCGGATACAGCTCCTACGAGCAGTACTTC. The genes are TRBV7-2 and TRBJ2-7; D might be TRBD2 (6 bases). Germline loops: CDR1 SGHTA, CDR2 FQGNSA. Trimming removed 5 bases from V and 0 bases from J, with 14 bases in between. CDR3 length: 15 amino acids.